In its sample, the clone carrying this T cell receptor (beta chain) was seen a few times. Its antigen is unknown. Unique molecular identifiers were present on cDNA, and template switching added a universal primer site. TCRdb analysed the 5' RACE reads with MiXCR anew, one entry per CDR3 protein. Counted here are about 700,000 distinct CDR3 sequences, around 8.3% occurring once; the ten biggest clones make up 0.75% to 1%. The sample comes from a study of identical twins. Study-level points and caveats: Researchers reported excess low generation probability among twin-shared out-of-frame alpha sequences.

Per the germline V gene, CDR1 is SGHTA and CDR2 is FQGNSA. This CDR3 spans 15 amino acids. Trimming cost V 3 bases and J 1 base; bases outside gene matches: 0. This same sample was also part of a study on yellow fever vaccine responses in identical twins.

The source is a woman under 30 in good health. Sequencing used PBMCs. The rearrangement uses TRBV7-2 and TRBJ2-2, with 9 positions matching TRBD2. Here the CDR3 reads CASSFSGGNTGELFF. In DNA form, the CDR3 reads TGTGCCAGCAGCTTTAGCGGGGGGAACACCGGGGAGCTGTTTTTT.